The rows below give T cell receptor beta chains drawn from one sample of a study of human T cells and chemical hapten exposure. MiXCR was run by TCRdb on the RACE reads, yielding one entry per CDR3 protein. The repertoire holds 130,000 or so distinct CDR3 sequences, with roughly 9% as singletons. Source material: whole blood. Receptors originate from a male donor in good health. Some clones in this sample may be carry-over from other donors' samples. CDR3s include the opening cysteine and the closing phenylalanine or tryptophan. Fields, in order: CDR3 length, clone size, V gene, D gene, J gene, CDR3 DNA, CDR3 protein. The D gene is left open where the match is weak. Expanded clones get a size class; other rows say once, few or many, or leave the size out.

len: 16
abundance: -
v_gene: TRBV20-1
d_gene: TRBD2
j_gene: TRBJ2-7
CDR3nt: TGCAGTGCTACCGGGACTAGCGAAGGAAGGGACGACGAGCAGTACTTC
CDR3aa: CSATGTSEGRDDEQYF

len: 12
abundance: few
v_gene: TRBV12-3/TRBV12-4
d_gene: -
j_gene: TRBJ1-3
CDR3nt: TGTGCCAGCAGTTTCTCGAGGGACACCATATATTTT
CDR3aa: CASSFSRDTIYF

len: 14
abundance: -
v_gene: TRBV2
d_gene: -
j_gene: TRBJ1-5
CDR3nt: TGTGCCAGCAGTGATTCGAGCCGCAATCAGCCCCAGCATTTT
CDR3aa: CASSDSSRNQPQHF

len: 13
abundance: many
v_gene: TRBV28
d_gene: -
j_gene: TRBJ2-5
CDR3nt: TGTGCCAGCAGTTTAAGGGGGGCAGAGACCCAGTACTTC
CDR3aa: CASSLRGAETQYF

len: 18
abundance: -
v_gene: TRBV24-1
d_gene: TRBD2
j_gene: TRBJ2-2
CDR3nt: TGTGCCACCAGTGATGCCCCCGGGACTAGCGGGAACACCGGGGAGCTGTTTTTT
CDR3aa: CATSDAPGTSGNTGELFF

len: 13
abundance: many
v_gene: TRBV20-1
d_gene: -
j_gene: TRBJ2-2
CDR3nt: TGCAGTGCTCACCGGGAAAACACCGGGGAGCTGTTTTTT
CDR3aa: CSAHRENTGELFF

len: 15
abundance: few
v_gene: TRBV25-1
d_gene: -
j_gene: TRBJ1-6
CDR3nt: TGTGCCAGCAGTGAATATTACTCCATAAATTCACCCCTCCACTTT
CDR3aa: CASSEYYSINSPLHF

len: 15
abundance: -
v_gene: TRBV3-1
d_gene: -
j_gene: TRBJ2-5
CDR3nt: TGTGCCAGCAGGCAGATTTCATGGACCCAAGAGACCCAGTACTTC
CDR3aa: CASRQISWTQETQYF

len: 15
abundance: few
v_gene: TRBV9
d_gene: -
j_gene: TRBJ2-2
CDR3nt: TGTGCCAGCAGCGGCGATTGGTGGAACACCGGGGAGCTGTTTTTT
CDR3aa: CASSGDWWNTGELFF

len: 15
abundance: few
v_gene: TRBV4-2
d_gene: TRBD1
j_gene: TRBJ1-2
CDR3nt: TGTGCCAGCAGCCAAGATCGGACAGGGCAGTATGGCTACACCTTC
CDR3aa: CASSQDRTGQYGYTF

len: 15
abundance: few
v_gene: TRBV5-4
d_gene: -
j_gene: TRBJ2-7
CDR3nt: TGTGCCAGCAGCTTGGAGGCGGGGGCCACCTACGAGCAGTACTTC
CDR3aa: CASSLEAGATYEQYF

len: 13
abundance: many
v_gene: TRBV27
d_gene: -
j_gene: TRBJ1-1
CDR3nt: TGTGCCAGCAGTCGGGACGGGAGAAGCGAAGCTTTCTTT
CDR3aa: CASSRDGRSEAFF

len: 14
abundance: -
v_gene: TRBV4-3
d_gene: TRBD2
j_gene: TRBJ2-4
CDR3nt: TGCGCCAGCAGCCAAGGGACTAGCGGGGTAGTTCAGTACTTC
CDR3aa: CASSQGTSGVVQYF

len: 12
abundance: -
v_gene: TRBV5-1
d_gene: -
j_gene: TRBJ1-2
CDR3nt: TGCGCCAGCAGCTTGGACAGTGGAGGCTACACCTTC
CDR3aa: CASSLDSGGYTF

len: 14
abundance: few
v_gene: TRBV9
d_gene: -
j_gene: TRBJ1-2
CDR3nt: TGTGCCAGCAGCCAGGGGACCCGGGGCTATGGCTACACCTTC
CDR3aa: CASSQGTRGYGYTF

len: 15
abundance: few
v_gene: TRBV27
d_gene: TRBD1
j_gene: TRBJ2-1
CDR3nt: TGTGCCAGCAGTCCGGGACAGGCAGTTAGCAATGAGCAGTTCTTC
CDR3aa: CASSPGQAVSNEQFF